What follows describes a single T cell receptor beta chain. Antigen unknown. This entry comes from a study of T cells in Graves' hyperthyroidism and ophthalmopathy. Findings of the study overall: Most thyroid clonotypes with frequency above 0.001 were detected in blood. Ophthalmopathy prediction by the model preceded onset by a median roughly 6 months. Ophthalmopathy was told apart from stable hyperthyroidism by a 13 V-J model.

RNA transcripts were the template for amplifying TCR beta CDR3 regions. Carried out on the TCR CDR3, a first-round RT-PCR used the HTBI primer set. TCRdb analysed the multiplex PCR reads with MiXCR anew, one entry per CDR3 protein. Of 400,000 to 500,000 distinct CDR3 sequences listed, over 12% are singletons. The CDR3 length is 17 residues. V lost 5 bases and J lost 6; bases outside the gene matches: 13. Germline V gives CDR1 SEHNR, CDR2 FQNEAQ (reference sequence). The cohort's ophthalmopathy patients, a group with duration under 3 months, had a Clinical Activity Score of at least 3 and a NOSPECS grade of at least 4.

The chain uses TRBV7-9 and TRBJ1-6, with TRBD1 matching over 7 bases. Material for sequencing was blood. This clonotype originated in a young man with Graves' ophthalmopathy. This CDR3 is CASSRDTGAFGNSPLHF. DNA of the CDR3: TGTGCCAGCAGCCGAGATACAGGGGCGTTCGGTAATTCACCCCTCCACTTT.